The rows below give T cell receptor beta chains drawn from one sample of a study of blood T cell repertoires in COVID-19. TCRdb's table, derived via immunoSEQ multiplex PCR, lists solely in-frame clones and lacks some. This sample yields around 300,000 clones, of which 65% to 85% are seen a single time; approximately 3% belongs to the top ten. Sequencing was carried out using peripheral blood. These receptors were obtained from a man aged 25-40 years with active or convalescent COVID-19. The CDR3 runs from the conserved cysteine through the conserved F or W. Fields, in order: clone size, D gene, V gene, J gene, CDR3 DNA, CDR3 protein. The D gene is left open where the match is weak. Clone sizes are given selectively: once, few, many, or a class where the clone is expanded.

>.|.|TRBV2|TRBJ1-5
TGTGCCAGCAGTGAATGGGGAGGTTATAGCAATCAGCCCCAGCATTTT
CASSEWGGYSNQPQHF
>once|.|TRBV7-9|TRBJ2-7
TGTGCCAGCAGCTTACGAGTCGCCTACGAGCAGTACTTC
CASSLRVAYEQYF
>.|.|TRBV4-3|TRBJ1-2
TGCGCCAGCAGCCTCCGGACAGCTAACTATGGCTACACCTTC
CASSLRTANYGYTF
>.|TRBD2|TRBV5-4|TRBJ2-2
TGTGCCAGCAGCTGGGGGGGGCGAGGAGTAGCGGGAGCCGGGGAGCTGTTTTTT
CASSWGGRGVAGAGELFF
>.|.|TRBV5-4|TRBJ2-7
TGTGCCAGCAGCCCCCCCGGGGGACGGGACTACGAGCAGTACTTC
CASSPPGGRDYEQYF
>.|.|TRBV2|TRBJ1-1
TGTGCCAGATTCAAGGTCAGGGGGAACACTGAAGCTTTCTTT
CARFKVRGNTEAFF
>.|.|TRBV12-3/TRBV12-4|TRBJ2-2
TGTGCCAGCAGTTTAGCGCAGGGTGGGCTGTTTTTT
CASSLAQGGLFF
>few|TRBD1|TRBV5-4|TRBJ1-2
TGTGCCAGCAGCAGGGACAGGGGTTTGTCAGGCTACACCTTC
CASSRDRGLSGYTF
>.|.|TRBV4-1|TRBJ1-5
TGCGCCAGCAGCCCCACAGGAGGGGATCAGCCCCAGCATTTT
CASSPTGGDQPQHF
>.|TRBD1|TRBV7-2|TRBJ1-4
TGTGCCAGCAGCTTTTCTGGGACAGTTAATGAAAAACTGTTTTTT
CASSFSGTVNEKLFF
>.|TRBD2|TRBV7-3|TRBJ2-1
TGTGCCAGCAGCTTACGTCCTCCTAGCGGGGGTTACAATGAGCAGTTCTTC
CASSLRPPSGGYNEQFF
>.|.|TRBV30|TRBJ1-6
TGTGCCTGGAGTGTAACAGACTATAATTCACCCCTCCACTTT
CAWSVTDYNSPLHF
>.|TRBD1|TRBV5-1|TRBJ1-2
TGCGCCAGCAGCTTGGAAGGGACAGCTTACTATGGCTACACCTTC
CASSLEGTAYYGYTF
>.|.|TRBV4-3|TRBJ1-2
TGCGCCAGCAGCACTCAACTTTCAGGGTTCTATGGCTACACCTTC
CASSTQLSGFYGYTF
>.|TRBD1|TRBV7-2|TRBJ1-4
TGTGCCAGCAGCCCAGGACAGGCCGATAATGAAAAACTGTTTTTT
CASSPGQADNEKLFF
>once|TRBD2|TRBV13|TRBJ2-1
TGTGCCAGCAGCTCACAATTTAGCGGGACGCACAATGAGCAGTTCTTC
CASSSQFSGTHNEQFF
>.|.|TRBV15|TRBJ2-3
TGTGCCACCAGCGAGGGGCGGGAAGATACGCAGTATTTT
CATSEGREDTQYF
>.|.|TRBV19|TRBJ1-1
TGTGCCAGTAGTATTCCCGTTCTCACTGAAGCTTTCTTT
CASSIPVLTEAFF
>.|.|TRBV5-1|TRBJ2-5
TGCGCCAGCAGCCTGTCTCAAGAGACCCAGTACTTC
CASSLSQETQYF
>.|.|TRBV7-6|TRBJ2-2
TGTGCCAGCAGCCTCACCAGGGGAGCGAACACCGGGGAGCTGTTTTTT
CASSLTRGANTGELFF
>.|.|TRBV6-5|TRBJ2-7
TGTGCCAGCAAAGCAGGGCTTGGCGAGCAGTACTTC
CASKAGLGEQYF
>.|TRBD1|TRBV4-2|TRBJ1-1
TGTGCCAGCAGCCCCCTTGGACAGGAGAACACTGAAGCTTTCTTT
CASSPLGQENTEAFF